This passage covers 5 T cell receptor beta chains from one sample sequenced in a study of T cell responses to AZD1222 COVID-19 vaccine. Some clones are missing from TCRdb's copy, which holds only in-frame ones; the method was immunoSEQ multiplex PCR. The sample lists about 110,000 clones, 70% to 90% occurring once. The sequences come from peripheral blood, collected on day 0 of AZD1222 vaccination. All receptors come from an adult in good health.

This chain joins TRBV4-1 and TRBJ1-1; D is unresolved. Germline V gene data show CDR1 as MGHRA and CDR2 as YSYEKL. This CDR3 spans 14 amino acids. The V end was cut by 8 bases, the J end by 2 bases, with 15 bases between. This CDR3 reads CASSGPLRNTEAFF. In nucleotides, the CDR3 is TGCGCCAGCTCTGGCCCACTTCGCAACACTGAAGCTTTCTTT.

The CDR3 is CASSVVGTSTDTQYF. The DNA of the CDR3 is TGTGCCAGCAGCGTAGTCGGGACTAGCACAGATACGCAGTATTTT. V is TRBV9 and J is TRBJ2-3; D may be TRBD2 (6 bases). The CDR3 sequence is 15 residues long. V dropped 0 bases and J dropped 0 bases, with 8 bases sitting between them. Germline V gene lookup returns CDR1 SGDLS and CDR2 YYNGEE.

This sequence joins TRBV19 and TRBJ1-2, with 8 bases matching TRBD1. The CDR3 consists of 12 residues. CDR1 and CDR2 from the germline V gene are LNHDA and SQIVND (reference sequence). V lost 9 bases to trimming and J lost 3 bases; unmatched junction nucleotides: 3. Here the CDR3 DNA reads TGTGCCAGCCTACAGGGGGACTATGGCTACACCTTC. This codes for CASLQGDYGYTF.

The V call is TRBV10-1, the J call TRBJ1-5; D is unclear. The CDR3 covers 13 residues. The V end lost 5 bases, the J end lost 7 bases, and 12 bases lay between the germline ends. Germline CDR1 WNHNN, CDR2 SYGVQD (reference sequence). Here the CDR3 reads CASSLAVGQPQHF. Here the CDR3 DNA reads TGCGCCAGCAGTTTGGCGGTGGGACAGCCCCAGCATTTT.

The chain uses TRBV6-6 and TRBJ1-2, with a weak D call TRBD1 (6 bases). CDR1 is MNHNY and CDR2 is SVGAGI in the germline V gene (reference sequence). V was shortened by 5 bases and J by 4 bases, with 14 bases between the two germline ends. The CDR3 runs to 14 residues. The CDR3 region has the DNA TGTGCCAGCAGTCCCCCAGGGGCGGCCTATGGCTACACCTTC. Amino acid sequence: CASSPPGAAYGYTF.